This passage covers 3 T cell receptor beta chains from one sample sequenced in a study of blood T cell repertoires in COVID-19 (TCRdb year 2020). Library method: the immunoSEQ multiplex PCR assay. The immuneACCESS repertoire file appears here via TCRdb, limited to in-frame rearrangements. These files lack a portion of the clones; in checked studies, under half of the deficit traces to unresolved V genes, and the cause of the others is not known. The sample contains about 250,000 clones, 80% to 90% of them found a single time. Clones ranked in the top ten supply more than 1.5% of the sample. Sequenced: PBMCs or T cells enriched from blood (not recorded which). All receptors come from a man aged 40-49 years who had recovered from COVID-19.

The CDR3 DNA reads as TGTGCCAGCAAAGCCCGCGGACTGGGGTCGAATGAAAAACTGTTTTTT. Protein product: CASKARGLGSNEKLFF. The genes are TRBV5-5 and TRBJ1-4; D gene uncertain. This CDR3 spans 16 amino acids. The V end was cut by 6 bases, the J end by 5 bases, with 20 bases between. Germline CDR1 is SGHKS and CDR2 is YYEKEE (reference sequence).

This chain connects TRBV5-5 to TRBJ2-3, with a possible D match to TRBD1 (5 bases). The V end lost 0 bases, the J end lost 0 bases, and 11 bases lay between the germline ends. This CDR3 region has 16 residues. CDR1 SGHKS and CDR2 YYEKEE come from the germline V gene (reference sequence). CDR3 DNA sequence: TGTGCCAGCAGCTTGGGCAGGGTTCGAAGCACAGATACGCAGTATTTT. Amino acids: CASSLGRVRSTDTQYF.

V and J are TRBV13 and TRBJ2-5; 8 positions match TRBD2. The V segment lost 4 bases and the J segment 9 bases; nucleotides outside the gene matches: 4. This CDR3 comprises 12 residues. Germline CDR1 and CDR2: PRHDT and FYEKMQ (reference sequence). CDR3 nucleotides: TGTGCCAGCAGCTACCCCGGGGGGGCCCAGTACTTC. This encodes CASSYPGGAQYF. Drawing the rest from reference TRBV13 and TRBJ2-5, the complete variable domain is AAGVIQSPRHLIKEKRETATLKCYPIPRHDTVYWYQQGPGQDPQFLISFYEKMQSDKGSIPDRFSAQQFSDYHSELNMSSLELGDSALYFCASSYPGGAQYFGPGTRLLVL.